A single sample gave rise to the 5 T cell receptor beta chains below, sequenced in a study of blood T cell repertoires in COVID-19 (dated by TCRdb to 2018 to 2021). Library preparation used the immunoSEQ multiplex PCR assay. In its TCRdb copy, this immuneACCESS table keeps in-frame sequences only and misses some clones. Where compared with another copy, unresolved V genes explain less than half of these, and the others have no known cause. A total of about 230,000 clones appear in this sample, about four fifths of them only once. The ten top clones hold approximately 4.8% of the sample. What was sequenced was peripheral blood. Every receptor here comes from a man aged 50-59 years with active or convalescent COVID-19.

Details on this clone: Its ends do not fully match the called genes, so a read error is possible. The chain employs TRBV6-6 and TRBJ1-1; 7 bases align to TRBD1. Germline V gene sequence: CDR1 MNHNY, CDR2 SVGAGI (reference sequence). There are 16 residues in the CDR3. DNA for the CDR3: TGTGCCACCAGAAACAGGGGCAGGAACCCGAACTCTGAAGCTTTCTTT. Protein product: CATRNRGRNPNSEAFF.

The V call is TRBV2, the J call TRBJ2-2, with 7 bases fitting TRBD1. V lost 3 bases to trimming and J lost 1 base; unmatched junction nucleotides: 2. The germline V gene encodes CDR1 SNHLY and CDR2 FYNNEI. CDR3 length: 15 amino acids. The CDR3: CASSDRGRNTGELFF. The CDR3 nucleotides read TGTGCCAGCAGTGACAGGGGGAGGAACACCGGGGAGCTGTTTTTT. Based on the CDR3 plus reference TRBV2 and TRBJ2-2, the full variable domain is EPEVTQTPSHQVTQMGQEVILRCVPISNHLYFYWYRQILGQKVEFLVSFYNNEISEKSEIFDDQFSVERPDGSNFTLKIRSTKLEDSAMYFCASSDRGRNTGELFFGEGSRLTVL.

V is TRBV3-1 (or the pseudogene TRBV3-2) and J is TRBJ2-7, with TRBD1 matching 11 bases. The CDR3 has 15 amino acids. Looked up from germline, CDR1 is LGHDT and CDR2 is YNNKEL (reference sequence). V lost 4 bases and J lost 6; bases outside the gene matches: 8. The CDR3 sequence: CASSPWDRGSIEQYF. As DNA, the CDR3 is TGTGCCAGCAGCCCTTGGGACAGGGGGAGCATCGAGCAGTACTTC.

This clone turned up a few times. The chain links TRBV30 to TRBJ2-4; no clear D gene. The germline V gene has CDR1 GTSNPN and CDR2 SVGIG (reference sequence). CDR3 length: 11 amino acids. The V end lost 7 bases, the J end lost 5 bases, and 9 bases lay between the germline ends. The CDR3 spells CASSSQNIQYF. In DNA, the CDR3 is TGTGCCTCCTCTTCCCAAAACATTCAGTACTTC.

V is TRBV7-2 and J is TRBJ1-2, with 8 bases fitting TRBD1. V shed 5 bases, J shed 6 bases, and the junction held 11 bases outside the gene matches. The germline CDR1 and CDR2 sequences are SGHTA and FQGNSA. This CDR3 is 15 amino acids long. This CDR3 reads CASSPSQGANDGYTF. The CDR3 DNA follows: TGTGCCAGCAGCCCCTCCCAGGGGGCGAACGATGGCTACACCTTC.